Presented here are 15 T cell receptor beta chains from one specimen sequenced in a study of T cells in Graves' hyperthyroidism and ophthalmopathy (dated by TCRdb to the late 2010s). Library prep was done by multiplex PCR. The sequencer was an Illumina HiSeq 2000. The TCR beta CDR3 regions were amplified from RNA transcripts. The TCR CDR3 was subjected to a first round of RT-PCR using the HTBI primer set and the Qiagen OneStep RT-PCR kit. Using fastp trimming at Q25 and MiXCR clonotype assembly, TCRdb reanalyzed the public sequencing data and kept in-frame beta chains. CDR3 protein sequences are deduplicated, and each keeps its most common genes and DNA. A total of 85,000 to 110,000 distinct CDR3 sequences appear in this sample, roughly 44% of them only once. Approximately 27% of the sample lies in the top ten. Sequencing was performed on blood. The origin of the receptors is a man between 40 and 49 years old with Graves' hyperthyroidism.

This clonotype was counted a single time. CDR3 protein: CASSEAEDYTF. The CDR3 DNA follows: TGTGCCAGCAGTGAGGCAGAAGACTACACCTTC. The chain recombines TRBV2 with TRBJ1-2; D remains unclear. This CDR3 comprises 11 residues. In germline, CDR1 is SNHLY, CDR2 FYNNEI. V lost 3 bases, J lost 10 bases, and 9 bases lay in between.

Turning to this clonotype: A read error may explain this, as a much larger clone is one base away. The V gene is TRBV5-4, the J gene TRBJ2-4; 9 bases are a match to TRBD2. CDR1 is SGHNT, CDR2 YYREEE, per germline (reference sequence). There are 16 residues in the CDR3. V lost 0 bases and J lost 13; bases outside the gene matches: 14. The CDR3 is CASSLASAGGPGMQYF. CDR3 nucleotides: TGTGCCAGCAGCTTGGCCTCGGCGGGAGGGCCGGGCATGCAGTACTTC.

This clonotype was recorded at least ten times. The CDR3 DNA is TGTGCCAGCAGCTTAGAGGGGGGTGGCAATCAGCCCCAGCATTTT. It specifies CASSLEGGGNQPQHF. This sequence joins TRBV7-2 and TRBJ1-5; perhaps TRBD1 as D (6 bases). The CDR3 loop spans 15 amino acids. Trimming stripped 1 base from V and 2 bases from J, with 9 bases between. Germline V gene data show CDR1 as SGHTA and CDR2 as FQGNSA.

This clonotype appeared many times. The chain has TRBV3-1 and TRBJ2-7; 9 bases are a match to TRBD1. Unmatched junction bases numbered 6, after V lost 3 bases and J lost 6 bases. Germline CDR1 LGHDT, CDR2 YNNKEL (reference sequence). The CDR3 is 14 residues long. The CDR3 region has the DNA TGTGCCAGCAGCCAGGGACAGGGTGTTCGCGAGCAGTACTTC. This sequence encodes CASSQGQGVREQYF.

About this clonotype: The conserved phenylalanine or tryptophan normally closing the CDR3 is absent here, so this likely arose from a read error. The gene calls are TRBV11-2 and TRBJ2-2, with a possible D match to TRBD2 (6 bases). The CDR3 runs 14 residues. V dropped 5 bases and J dropped 6 bases, with 13 bases sitting between them. From germline, CDR1 is SGHAT and CDR2 FQNNGV. The CDR3 protein is CASSQDSGAGELFV. In DNA, the CDR3 is TGTGCCAGCAGCCAAGATTCGGGGGCCGGGGAGCTGTTTGTT.

The gene calls are TRBV7-3 and TRBJ1-4; D is unresolved. CDR1 is SGHTA and CDR2 is FQGTGA in the germline V gene. The CDR3 is 15 amino acids. Trimming cost V 2 bases and J 3 bases, with 10 bases left between them. The CDR3 protein is CASSLSSPPNEKLFF. The CDR3 nucleotides read TGTGCCAGCAGCTTATCCAGCCCCCCTAATGAAAAACTGTTTTTT.

This clonotype was observed a handful of times. The chain combines TRBV20-1 with TRBJ1-2, with 7 bases fitting TRBD1. Germline V gene data show CDR1 as DFQATT and CDR2 as SNEGSKA (reference sequence). V was clipped by 0 bases and J by 4 bases; unmatched bases: 5. This CDR3 is 14 amino acids long. CDR3 protein: CSARDAGGGYGYTF. CDR3 coding DNA: TGCAGTGCTAGAGATGCAGGGGGAGGCTATGGCTACACCTTC.

In its sample, this clonotype was seen many times. J is TRBJ1-2 and V is TRBV5-5, with D uncertain. The CDR3 is 13 residues long. The V gene lost 3 bases and the J gene lost 8 bases, with 14 bases spanning the gap. Germline V lookup: CDR1 SGHKS, CDR2 YYEKEE (reference sequence). CDR3 nucleotides: TGTGCCAGCAGCTCCGAGGGCTCTTACGGCTACACCTTC. As protein: CASSSEGSYGYTF. The full variable domain, completed using reference TRBV5-5 and TRBJ1-2, is DAGVTQSPTHLIKTRGQQVTLRCSPISGHKSVSWYQQVLGQGPQFIFQYYEKEERGRGNFPDRFSARQFPNYSSELNVNALLLGDSALYLCASSSEGSYGYTFGSGTRLTVV.

This clonotype was seen at least ten times. The chain combines TRBV6-2 or TRBV6-3 with TRBJ2-7, with TRBD1 matching 10 bases. This CDR3 is built from 15 residues. The germline V gene encodes CDR1 MNHEY and CDR2 SVGEGT. J was trimmed by 6 bases and V by 4 bases; bases with no gene match: 9. The CDR3 nucleotides read TGTGCCAGCAGTTTCGCCGGGACAGGGGTCCCCGAGCAGTACTTC. Its translation: CASSFAGTGVPEQYF.

This clonotype was observed a few times. This sequence may be a read error, since a much larger clone differs from it by one base. V usage is TRBV6-1 and J usage is TRBJ2-2, with D possibly TRBD2 on 6 matching bases. Per germline, CDR1 MNHNS and CDR2 SASEGT. The CDR3 runs to 10 residues. The CDR3 is CAIGTGGLFF. The CDR3 DNA reads TGTGCCATCGGCACCGGGGGGCTGTTTTTT.

This chain connects TRBV2 to TRBJ1-2; TRBD1 agrees at 7 bases. This CDR3 has 15 amino acids. V lost 4 bases and J lost 0; bases outside the gene matches: 5. Germline CDR1 and CDR2: SNHLY and FYNNEI. The CDR3 bases are TGTGCCAGCAGTGGGGGACAGCTTTCTAACTATGGCTACACCTTC. Its protein is CASSGGQLSNYGYTF.

Turning to this clonotype: One base away lies a much larger clone, so this may be a sequencing read error. The J gene is TRBJ2-1, the V gene TRBV6-6; 9 bases map to TRBD1. With 4 bases clipped from V and 5 bases from J, the junction kept 6 bases outside the gene matches. CDR3 length equals 15 residues. Germline V lookup: CDR1 MNHNY, CDR2 SVGAGI (reference sequence). CDR3 nucleotide sequence: TGTGCCAGCAGTTGCCCCGGGACAGGGAACAATGAGCAGTTCTTC. This encodes CASSCPGTGNNEQFF.

This rearrangement joins TRBV5-1 to TRBJ1-4; TRBD1 matches 7 bases. From germline, CDR1 is SGHRS and CDR2 YFSETQ. Germline trimming cut 1 base from V and 5 bases from J; bases unmatched to any gene: 11. The CDR3 has 17 residues. The CDR3 is CASSLRRQGSYNEKLFF. Here the CDR3 DNA reads TGCGCCAGCAGCTTGCGTCGACAGGGCTCCTACAATGAAAAACTGTTTTTT.

With regard to this clonotype: At one end, the junction sequence differs from germline, possibly due to a read error. The CDR3 region has the DNA TGTGCCAGCAGCGTAGGCAGTAGCAATCAGCCCCAGCATTTC. Protein: CASSVGSSNQPQHF. This chain connects TRBV13 to TRBJ1-5; no firm D call. The V gene's germline CDR1 is PRHDT and CDR2 FYEKMQ (reference sequence). The CDR3 loop spans 14 amino acids.

The sample holds many counts of this clonotype. The chain couples TRBV2 to TRBJ2-5; TRBD2 matches 9 bases. The V and J ends lost 0 bases and 7 bases, in that order; junction bases with no gene match: 6. The CDR3 is made up of 15 amino acids. The V gene's germline CDR1 is SNHLY and CDR2 FYNNEI. The CDR3 spells CASSEAPRGGGTQYF. In nucleotides, the CDR3 is TGTGCCAGCAGTGAAGCGCCGCGGGGGGGCGGGACCCAGTACTTC.